The 25 T cell receptor beta chains below come from one sample, sequenced in a study of T cell repertoires in cytomegalovirus infection. TCRdb re-called the reads through MiXCR, storing one row per CDR3 protein. Of roughly 860,000 distinct CDR3 sequences detected, about 30% appear once; the ten largest clones hold about an eighth. These TCRs' antigens remain unknown. The source was cultured CD8+ T cells from PBMCs, collected from culture after CMV antigen stimulation. The source is a human donor in good health (CMV status not recorded). Some clones in this sample may be carry-over from other donors' samples.

This clonotype was found a few times. The chain couples TRBV12-5 to TRBJ1-2; TRBD1 agrees at 10 bases. CDR1 is LGHNT and CDR2 is FRNRAP in the germline V gene. This CDR3 region has 15 residues. J lost 7 bases, V lost 1 base, and 6 bases had no gene match. The CDR3 bases are TGTGCTAGTGGTTTGGGACAGGGGGCAATGGCTGGCTACACCTTC. Residues: CASGLGQGAMAGYTF. The full variable domain, in which reference TRBV12-5 and TRBJ1-2 provide the parts outside the CDR3, is DARVTQTPRHKVTEMGQEVTMRCQPILGHNTVFWYRQTMMQGLELLAYFRNRAPLDDSGMPKDRFSAEMPDATLATLKIQPSEPRDSAVYFCASGLGQGAMAGYTFGSGTRLTVV.

This clonotype was counted between two and nine times. This chain uses TRBV14 with TRBJ1-2; 8 bases line up with TRBD1. CDR1 is SGHDN and CDR2 is FVKESK in the germline V gene. The ends lost 5 bases at V and 6 bases at J; junction bases unmatched: 8. The CDR3 contains 14 residues. The CDR3 here is CASSAQTGADGYTF. CDR3 nucleotides: TGTGCCAGCAGCGCCCAGACAGGGGCGGATGGCTACACCTTC.

The chain recombines TRBV20-1 with TRBJ2-2; no reliable D call. Germline values: CDR1 DFQATT, CDR2 SNEGSKA (reference sequence). The V and J ends lost 3 bases and 0 bases respectively, with 11 bases between them. The CDR3 contains 15 residues. CDR3 sequence (DNA): TGCAGTGCTAGGACGGAGAGTCCGAACACCGGGGAGCTGTTTTTT. This translates into CSARTESPNTGELFF.

The chain recombines TRBV20-1 with TRBJ2-1; 11 bases match TRBD2. V dropped 3 bases and J dropped 2; count of bases not matched to a gene: 15. Germline CDR1 and CDR2: DFQATT and SNEGSKA (reference sequence). This CDR3 contains 19 residues. This chain's CDR3 is CSARVRDRATSGAYNEQFF. The DNA of the CDR3 is TGCAGTGCTAGGGTAAGGGACAGGGCGACTAGCGGGGCCTACAATGAGCAGTTCTTC.

A few counts support this clonotype. CDR3 region: CASSPTWGTRDTQYF. The CDR3 coding sequence is TGTGCCAGCAGCCCGACATGGGGCACGAGAGATACGCAGTATTTT. J is TRBJ2-3 and V is TRBV5-8, with D perhaps matching TRBD1 (5 bases). From germline, CDR1 is SGHTS and CDR2 YDEGEE. The CDR3 has 15 residues. Trimming shortened V by 4 bases and J by 5 bases, and 17 bases separated the two germline ends. Together with reference TRBV5-8 and TRBJ2-3, the CDR3 gives the full variable domain: EAGVTQSPTHLIKTRGQQATLRCSPISGHTSVYWYQQALGLGLQFLLWYDEGEERNRGNFPPRFSGRQFPNYSSELNVNALELEDSALYLCASSPTWGTRDTQYFGPGTRLTVL.

The rearrangement uses TRBV12-3 or TRBV12-4 and TRBJ2-1; either TRBD1 or TRBD2 may supply D (6 bases each). The CDR3 spans 16 residues. V lost 4 bases and J 5 bases, leaving 18 bases between the germline ends. The CDR3 DNA reads as TGTGCCAGCAGTTCCCCCCCAGTGGGGGGCAACAATGAGCAGTTCTTC. Its translation: CASSSPPVGGNNEQFF.

The rearrangement links TRBV29-1 to TRBJ1-1; D perhaps matches TRBD1 (5 bases). Trimming removed 5 bases at V and 1 base at J, with 14 bases between. CDR3 size: 14 residues. Germline CDR1 is SQVTM and CDR2 is ANQGSEA. The CDR3 DNA is TGCAGCGTTTGGGGGGAGGGGACGAACACTGAAGCTTTCTTT. Translated, it gives CSVWGEGTNTEAFF.

V is TRBV6-6 and J is TRBJ1-5; D is undetermined. V dropped 6 bases and J dropped 0 bases, with 6 bases sitting between them. This CDR3 is 13 amino acids long. Germline V lookup: CDR1 MNHNY, CDR2 SVGAGI (reference sequence). The CDR3 DNA reads as TGTGCCAGCAGAGAGTTTAGCAATCAGCCCCAGCATTTT. Its translation: CASREFSNQPQHF.

The chain carries TRBV7-6 and TRBJ2-5, with D maybe TRBD1 (5 bases). The CDR3 extends over 14 amino acids. Germline-derived CDR1 and CDR2 are SGHVS and FNYEAQ. Trimming removed 1 base at V and 5 bases at J, with 11 bases between. This CDR3 reads CASSLVQAGETQYF. The CDR3 DNA reads TGTGCCAGCAGCTTAGTACAGGCCGGGGAGACCCAGTACTTC.

This chain links TRBV29-1 with TRBJ1-2, with D unresolved. The V gene lost 0 bases and the J gene lost 6 bases, with 8 bases spanning the gap. The V gene's germline CDR1 is SQVTM and CDR2 ANQGSEA. The CDR3 length is 12 residues. The DNA of the CDR3 is TGCAGCGTTGAAGATTCCAGCCATGGCTACACCTTC. It encodes CSVEDSSHGYTF. Full variable domain (remainder filled in from reference TRBV29-1 and TRBJ1-2): SAVISQKPSRDICQRGTSLTIQCQVDSQVTMMFWYRQQPGQSLTLIATANQGSEATYESGFVIDKFPISRPNLTFSTLTVSNMSPEDSSIYLCSVEDSSHGYTFGSGTRLTVV.

The chain is built from TRBV14 and TRBJ1-2; 10 nucleotides line up with TRBD1. Unmatched junction bases numbered 7, after V lost 2 bases and J lost 4 bases. Looked up from germline, CDR1 is SGHDN and CDR2 is FVKESK. This CDR3 spans 16 amino acids. The CDR3 nucleotides are TGTGCCAGCAGCCAACGGGACAGGGGATGGAGCTATGGCTACACCTTC. It codes for CASSQRDRGWSYGYTF.

Of note for this clonotype: One junction end disagrees with the germline gene, perhaps due to a read error. This sequence joins TRBV12-3 or TRBV12-4 and TRBJ2-5, with D hard to call. This CDR3 has 14 amino acids. The CDR3 here is CASSLPGRQATQYF. CDR3 bases: TGTGCCAGCAGCCTACCGGGTAGACAAGCGACCCAGTACTTC.

This chain links TRBV12-3 or TRBV12-4 with TRBJ1-5; D remains ambiguous. The V end was cut by 8 bases, the J end by 4 bases, with 18 bases between. The CDR3 is made up of 15 amino acids. The CDR3 DNA sequence: TGTGCCAGCGGGATGTGGGCCCCAGATAATCAGCCCCAGCATTTT. Translated: CASGMWAPDNQPQHF.

This clonotype was counted between two and nine times. The V gene is TRBV5-6, the J gene TRBJ1-5; 10 bases fit TRBD1. The CDR3 is made up of 16 amino acids. V trimming: 4 bases; J trimming: 5 bases; junction bases outside the gene matches: 9. From germline, CDR1 is SGHDT and CDR2 YYEEEE. This CDR3 is CASSARTGGMYQPQHF. The CDR3 DNA reads TGTGCCAGCAGCGCCCGGACAGGGGGAATGTATCAGCCCCAGCATTTT. The whole variable domain, filled in from reference TRBV5-6 and TRBJ1-5, reads DAGVTQSPTHLIKTRGQQVTLRCSPKSGHDTVSWYQQALGQGPQFIFQYYEEEERQRGNFPDRFSGHQFPNYSSELNVNALLLGDSALYLCASSARTGGMYQPQHFGDGTRLSIL.

This clonotype showed up just a few times. V and J are TRBV19 and TRBJ2-1; 9 bases map to TRBD2. The CDR3 is 15 residues long. Per germline, CDR1 LNHDA and CDR2 SQIVND (reference sequence). The V gene end was trimmed by 3 bases and the J gene end by 5 bases; junction bases not matched to a gene: 5. The CDR3 spells CASSMVAGGDNEQFF. The CDR3 DNA reads TGTGCCAGTAGTATGGTTGCGGGGGGGGACAATGAGCAGTTCTTC.

This clonotype was seen many times. The rearrangement uses TRBV6-6 and TRBJ2-1; perhaps TRBD1 as D (6 bases). CDR1 is MNHNY, CDR2 SVGAGI, per germline (reference sequence). The CDR3 is made up of 13 amino acids. The V and J ends lost 8 bases and 7 bases respectively, with 15 bases between them. The CDR3 loop reads CASFVGGQNEQFF. The CDR3 region has the DNA TGTGCCAGCTTTGTTGGGGGCCAAAATGAGCAGTTCTTC.

V and J are TRBV19 and TRBJ1-1, with a tentative D call TRBD1 (5 bases). The V end was cut by 7 bases, the J end by 3 bases, with 15 bases between. The CDR3 is made up of 14 amino acids. Germline CDR1 reads LNHDA; CDR2 reads SQIVND (reference sequence). CDR3 sequence reads: CASIPPPGHTEAFF. The CDR3 DNA sequence: TGTGCCAGTATTCCCCCTCCGGGGCACACTGAAGCTTTCTTT. The entire variable domain, with the rest obtained from reference TRBV19 and TRBJ1-1, is as follows: DGGITQSPKYLFRKEGQNVTLSCEQNLNHDAMYWYRQDPGQGLRLIYYSQIVNDFQKGDIAEGYSVSREKKESFPLTVTSAQKNPTAFYLCASIPPPGHTEAFFGQGTRLTVV.

The CDR3 loop is CASSQESGGQGQYEQFF. The CDR3 DNA is TGCGCCAGCAGCCAAGAGTCGGGAGGCCAGGGGCAGTATGAGCAGTTCTTC. This rearrangement joins TRBV4-1 to TRBJ2-1; D perhaps matches TRBD2 (7 bases). The CDR3 totals 17 residues. The germline gives CDR1 MGHRA, CDR2 YSYEKL. V lost 0 bases to trimming and J lost 8 bases, with 20 bases between them.

The chain links TRBV6-2 or TRBV6-3 to TRBJ2-5; 7 bases line up with TRBD2. The CDR3 spans 14 residues. The germline gives CDR1 MNHEY, CDR2 SVGEGT. Unmatched junction bases numbered 4, after V lost 2 bases and J lost 4 bases. CDR3 sequence reads: CASSYAGVVETQYF. The CDR3 bases are TGTGCCAGCAGTTACGCGGGGGTGGTAGAGACCCAGTACTTC.

The chain is built from TRBV4-1 and TRBJ2-3; D not certain. CDR1 MGHRA and CDR2 YSYEKL come from the germline V gene. The germline V and J ends were trimmed by 4 bases and 2 bases, with 10 bases remaining between them. The CDR3 sequence is 14 residues long. CDR3 region: CASSPTVNTDTQYF. The CDR3 bases are TGCGCCAGCAGCCCCACAGTTAACACAGATACGCAGTATTTT.

The sample holds a few counts of this clonotype. A clone one base away is much larger, so this may be a read error. The chain uses TRBV12-3 or TRBV12-4 and TRBJ1-1; perhaps TRBD1 as D (6 bases). The CDR3 loop spans 13 amino acids. The ends were cut back, 5 bases at V and 1 base at J, with 8 bases in the middle. DNA for the CDR3: TGTGCCAGCAGTACAGGGTCGAACACTGAAGCTTTCTTT. Its translation is CASSTGSNTEAFF.

The chain joins TRBV20-1 to TRBJ2-1, with 8 bases fitting TRBD1. The CDR3 has 17 residues. Trimming cost V 2 bases and J 9 bases; bases outside gene matches: 18. Germline values: CDR1 DFQATT, CDR2 SNEGSKA (reference sequence). The CDR3 loop is CSARSPGQGLIGVEQFF. CDR3 in DNA: TGCAGTGCTAGATCCCCCGGACAGGGCCTAATAGGGGTTGAGCAGTTCTTC.

The chain combines TRBV6-2 or TRBV6-3 with TRBJ2-7; maybe TRBD2 (6 bases). V lost 2 bases and J lost 1, with 12 bases in between. This CDR3 has 15 residues. Germline assignment: CDR1 MNHEY and CDR2 SVGEGT. This CDR3 is CASSYAGILSYEQYV. The CDR3 DNA follows: TGTGCCAGCAGTTACGCGGGAATCTTGTCCTACGAGCAGTACGTC.

The chain has TRBV6-1 and TRBJ2-7; TRBD1 or TRBD2 may be the D gene (7 bases each). With 6 bases removed from V and 2 bases from J, the gap between germline ends came to 20 bases. This CDR3 has 16 residues. From germline, CDR1 is MNHNS and CDR2 SASEGT. The CDR3 is CASSPRGGQITYEQYV. CDR3 in DNA: TGTGCCAGCAGCCCTCGCGGGGGACAGATAACCTACGAGCAGTACGTC.

The chain employs TRBV6-5 and TRBJ2-7; D gene ambiguous. From germline, CDR1 is MNHEY and CDR2 SVGAGI. The V gene lost 2 bases and the J gene lost 2 bases, with 10 bases spanning the gap. CDR3 length: 14 residues. CDR3 bases: TGTGCCAGCAGTTACCGTGGCAGTCCCTACGAGCAGTACTTC. This sequence encodes CASSYRGSPYEQYF.